Detailed here is one T cell receptor beta chain. Its specificity is not known. Germline V CDR1 and CDR2: KGHSH, LQKENI. The CDR3 contains 15 residues. Germline trimming cut 2 bases from V and 2 bases from J; bases unmatched to any gene: 1. These data belong to a study of Tregs in tolerant kidney transplant recipients. Across the study: Related graft donors supplied nonmyeloablative bone marrow transplants, and mixed chimerism was transient. The study's findings and limits: Changing PCR primers prevented nucleotide comparison between some patients' samples. Few patients were studied, so findings need validation in larger groups.

TCRdb's copy holds only in-frame clones and misses some; the assay was immunoSEQ multiplex PCR. The table has about 110,000 clones, around 87% seen once. The clonotype was recovered from a human donor who received a combined kidney and bone marrow transplant. The chain is built from TRBV18 and TRBJ2-1, with 9 bases identical to TRBD1. The source was CD4+ T cells from blood, collected before the transplant. CDR3 nucleotide sequence: TGTGCCAGCTCACCAGGGACAGGGCCCTACAATGAGCAGTTCTTC. Amino acid sequence: CASSPGTGPYNEQFF.